The 4 T cell receptor beta chains listed next were all sequenced from one sample in a study of cytomegalovirus exposure and HLA in healthy donors. Assay: immunoSEQ multiplex PCR; the TCRdb copy retains only in-frame clones and omits some. This table holds around 170,000 clones, more than 70% found once. Sample: PBMCs. The receptors originated from a man between 18 and 29 years old in good health and CMV-seronegative.

Many counts were recorded for this clone. This rearrangement joins TRBV6-1 to TRBJ2-1, with 7 bases fitting TRBD1. This CDR3 region has 15 residues. Germline assignment: CDR1 MNHNS and CDR2 SASEGT. V lost 2 bases and J lost 8; bases outside the gene matches: 9. CDR3 sequence reads: CASSEMGQSIYEQFF. The DNA for the CDR3 is TGTGCCAGCAGTGAAATGGGACAGTCTATCTATGAGCAGTTCTTC.

The chain combines TRBV27 with TRBJ2-1, with 9 bases matching TRBD2. CDR3 length: 15 residues. Germline V gene sequence: CDR1 MNHEY, CDR2 SMNVEV (reference sequence). Trimming took 2 bases from V and 7 from J; bases not matched to a gene: 6. The CDR3 loop reads CASSLGGGGANEQFF. The DNA of the CDR3 is TGTGCCAGCAGTTTAGGAGGCGGGGGGGCAAATGAGCAGTTCTTC.

The chain carries TRBV30 and TRBJ1-1; 7 bases are a match to TRBD1. J gave up 0 bases and V 3 bases, and 7 bases lay outside the gene matches. Germline assignment: CDR1 GTSNPN and CDR2 SVGIG (reference sequence). This CDR3 region has 15 residues. In DNA, the CDR3 is TGTGCCTGGAGAGCAGGGGGTTACATGAACACTGAAGCTTTCTTT. It translates to CAWRAGGYMNTEAFF.

The chain uses TRBV13 and TRBJ2-1; D perhaps matches TRBD2 (6 bases). V lost 3 bases and J lost 6, with 12 bases in between. Germline V gene lookup returns CDR1 PRHDT and CDR2 FYEKMQ (reference sequence). The CDR3 has 14 amino acids. Here the CDR3 reads CASSFRLDRNEQFF. The CDR3 DNA follows: TGTGCCAGCAGCTTTAGACTAGATCGCAATGAGCAGTTCTTC.